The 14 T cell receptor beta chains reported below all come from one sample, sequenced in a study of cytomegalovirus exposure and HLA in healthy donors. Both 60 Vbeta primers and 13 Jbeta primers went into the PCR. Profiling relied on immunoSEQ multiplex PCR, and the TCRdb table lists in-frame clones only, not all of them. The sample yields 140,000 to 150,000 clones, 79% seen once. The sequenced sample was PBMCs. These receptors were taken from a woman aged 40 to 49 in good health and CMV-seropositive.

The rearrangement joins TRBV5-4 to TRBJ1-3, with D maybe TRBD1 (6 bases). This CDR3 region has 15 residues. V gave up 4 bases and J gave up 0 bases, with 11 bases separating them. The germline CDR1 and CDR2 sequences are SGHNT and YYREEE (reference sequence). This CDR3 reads CASSTRQDSGNTIYF. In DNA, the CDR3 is TGTGCCAGCAGCACAAGACAGGACTCTGGAAACACCATATATTTT.

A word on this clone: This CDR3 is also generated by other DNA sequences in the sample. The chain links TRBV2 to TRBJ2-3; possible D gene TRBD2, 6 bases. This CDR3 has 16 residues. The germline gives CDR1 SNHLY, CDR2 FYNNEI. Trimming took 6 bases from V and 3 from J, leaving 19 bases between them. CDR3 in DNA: TGTGCCAGCAGGACCTTACTAGCAGGAGGAACAGATACGCAGTATTTT. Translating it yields CASRTLLAGGTDTQYF. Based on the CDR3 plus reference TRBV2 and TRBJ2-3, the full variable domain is EPEVTQTPSHQVTQMGQEVILRCVPISNHLYFYWYRQILGQKVEFLVSFYNNEISEKSEIFDDQFSVERPDGSNFTLKIRSTKLEDSAMYFCASRTLLAGGTDTQYFGPGTRLTVL.

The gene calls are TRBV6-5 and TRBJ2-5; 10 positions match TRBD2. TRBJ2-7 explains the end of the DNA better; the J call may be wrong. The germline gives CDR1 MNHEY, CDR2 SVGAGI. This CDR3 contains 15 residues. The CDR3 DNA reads TGTGCCAGCTTGGCTAGCGGGGGCAGCTCCTACGAGCAGTACTTC. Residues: CASLASGGSSYEQYF.

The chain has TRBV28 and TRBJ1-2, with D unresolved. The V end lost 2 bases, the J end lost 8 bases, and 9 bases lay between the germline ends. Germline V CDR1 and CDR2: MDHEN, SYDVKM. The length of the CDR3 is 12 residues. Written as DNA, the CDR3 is TGTGCCAGCAGTTTAACCAGTTACGGCTACACCTTC. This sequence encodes CASSLTSYGYTF.

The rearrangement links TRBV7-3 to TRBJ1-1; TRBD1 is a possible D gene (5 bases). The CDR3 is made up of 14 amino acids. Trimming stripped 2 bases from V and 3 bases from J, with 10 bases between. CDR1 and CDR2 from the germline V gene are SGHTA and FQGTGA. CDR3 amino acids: CASSLGGRDTEAFF. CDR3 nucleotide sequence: TGTGCCAGCAGCTTAGGGGGGAGGGACACTGAAGCTTTCTTT.

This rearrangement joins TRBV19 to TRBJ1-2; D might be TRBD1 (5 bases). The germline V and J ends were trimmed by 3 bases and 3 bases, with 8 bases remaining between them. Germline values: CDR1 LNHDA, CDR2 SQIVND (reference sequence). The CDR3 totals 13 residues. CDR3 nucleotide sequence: TGTGCCAGTAGTATTCCGGGGGACTATGGCTACACCTTC. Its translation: CASSIPGDYGYTF. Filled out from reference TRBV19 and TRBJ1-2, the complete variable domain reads DGGITQSPKYLFRKEGQNVTLSCEQNLNHDAMYWYRQDPGQGLRLIYYSQIVNDFQKGDIAEGYSVSREKKESFPLTVTSAQKNPTAFYLCASSIPGDYGYTFGSGTRLTVV.

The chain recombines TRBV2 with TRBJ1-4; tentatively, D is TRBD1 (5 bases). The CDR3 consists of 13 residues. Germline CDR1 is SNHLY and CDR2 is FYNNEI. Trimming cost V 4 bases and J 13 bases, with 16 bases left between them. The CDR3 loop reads CASSVERGSGLFF. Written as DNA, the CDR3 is TGTGCCAGCAGTGTGGAAAGGGGAAGTGGACTGTTTTTT.

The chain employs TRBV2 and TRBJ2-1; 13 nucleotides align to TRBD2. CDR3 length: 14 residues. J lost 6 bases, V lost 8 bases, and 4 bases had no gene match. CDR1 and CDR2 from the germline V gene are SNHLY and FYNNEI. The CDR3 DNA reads TGTGCCAGCCTGGGACTAGCGGGGCCCAATGAGCAGTTCTTC. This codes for CASLGLAGPNEQFF.

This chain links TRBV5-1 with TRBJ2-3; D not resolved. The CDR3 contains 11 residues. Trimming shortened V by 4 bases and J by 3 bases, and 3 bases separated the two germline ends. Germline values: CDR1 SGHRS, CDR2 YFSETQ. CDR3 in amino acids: CASSTTDTQYF. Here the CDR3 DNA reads TGCGCCAGCAGCACAACAGATACGCAGTATTTT.

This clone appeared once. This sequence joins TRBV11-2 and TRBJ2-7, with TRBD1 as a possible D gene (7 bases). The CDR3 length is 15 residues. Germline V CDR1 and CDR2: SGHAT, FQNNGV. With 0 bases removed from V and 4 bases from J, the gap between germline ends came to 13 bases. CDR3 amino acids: CASSLDLAGGYEQYF. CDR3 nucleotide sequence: TGTGCCAGCAGCTTAGATCTAGCAGGGGGGTACGAGCAGTACTTC.

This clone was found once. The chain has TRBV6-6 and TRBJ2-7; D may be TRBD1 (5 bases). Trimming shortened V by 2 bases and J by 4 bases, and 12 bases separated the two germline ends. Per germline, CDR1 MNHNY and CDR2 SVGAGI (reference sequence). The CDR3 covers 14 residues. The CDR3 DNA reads TGTGCCAGCAGTTACAGGATGGGGCTTTACGAGCAGTACTTC. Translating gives CASSYRMGLYEQYF.

The chain's CDR3 is CASSPSENTEAFF. The CDR3 nucleotides read TGTGCCAGCTCACCATCAGAAAACACTGAAGCTTTCTTT. The gene calls are TRBV18 and TRBJ1-1; D gene ambiguous. Trimming shortened V by 2 bases and J by 2 bases, and 6 bases separated the two germline ends. There are 13 residues in the CDR3. CDR1 is KGHSH, CDR2 LQKENI, per germline.

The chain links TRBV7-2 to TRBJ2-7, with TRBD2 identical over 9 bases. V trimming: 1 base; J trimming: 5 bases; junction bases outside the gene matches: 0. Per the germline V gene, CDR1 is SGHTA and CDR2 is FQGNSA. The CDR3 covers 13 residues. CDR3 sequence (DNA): TGTGCCAGCAGCTTAGGACTAGCGGACGAGCAGTACTTC. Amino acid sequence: CASSLGLADEQYF.

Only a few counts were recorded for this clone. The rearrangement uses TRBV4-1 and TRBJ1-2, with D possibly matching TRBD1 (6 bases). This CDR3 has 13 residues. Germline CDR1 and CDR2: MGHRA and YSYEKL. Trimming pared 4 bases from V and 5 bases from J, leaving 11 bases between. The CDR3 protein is CASSLPQGYGYTF. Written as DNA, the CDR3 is TGCGCCAGCAGCCTACCCCAGGGGTATGGCTACACCTTC.